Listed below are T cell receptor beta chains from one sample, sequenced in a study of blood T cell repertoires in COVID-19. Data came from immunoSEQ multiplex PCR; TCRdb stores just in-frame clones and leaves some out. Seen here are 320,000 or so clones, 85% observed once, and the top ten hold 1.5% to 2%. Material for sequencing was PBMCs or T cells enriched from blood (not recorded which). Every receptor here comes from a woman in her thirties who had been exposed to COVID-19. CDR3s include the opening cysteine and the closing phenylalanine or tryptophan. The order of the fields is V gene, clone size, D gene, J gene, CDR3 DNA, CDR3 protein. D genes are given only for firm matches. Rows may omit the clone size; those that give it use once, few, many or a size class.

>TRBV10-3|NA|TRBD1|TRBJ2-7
TGTGCCATCAGTGAAGGACAGGGAAACTACGAGCAGTACTTC
CAISEGQGNYEQYF
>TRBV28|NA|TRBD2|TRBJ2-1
TGTGCCAGCAGTCGACTAGCGGGAACACGAGAGCAGTTCTTC
CASSRLAGTREQFF
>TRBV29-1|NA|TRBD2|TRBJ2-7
TGCAGCGTTGTAGCGGGGGGCTCCTACGAGCAGTACTTC
CSVVAGGSYEQYF
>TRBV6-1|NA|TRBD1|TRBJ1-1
TGTGCCAGCAGTGACATCGGACAGGTCATGAACACTGAAGCTTTCTTT
CASSDIGQVMNTEAFF
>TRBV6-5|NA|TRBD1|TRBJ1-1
TGTGCCAGCACCGAGACAGGGGACACTGAAGCTTTCTTT
CASTETGDTEAFF
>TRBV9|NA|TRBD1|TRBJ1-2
TGTGCCAGCAGCGTAGTACCCGGGACAGGGGGTGTAGTTGGCTACACCTTC
CASSVVPGTGGVVGYTF
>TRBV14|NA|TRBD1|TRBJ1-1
TGTGCCAGCAGCAGACAGGGCCGCACTGAAGCTTTCTTT
CASSRQGRTEAFF
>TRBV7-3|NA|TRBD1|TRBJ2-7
TGTGCCAGCAGCTTAAGCAGGGGGCAAGGGGAGCAGTACTTC
CASSLSRGQGEQYF
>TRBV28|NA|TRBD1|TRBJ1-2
TGTGCCAGCAGCGCCGGGACAGTCTATGGCTACACCTTC
CASSAGTVYGYTF
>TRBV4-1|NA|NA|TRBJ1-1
TGCGCCAGCAGCCAGGTCGGACAGCTGAACACTGAAGCTTTCTTT
CASSQVGQLNTEAFF
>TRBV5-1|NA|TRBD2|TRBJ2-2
TGCGCCAGCAGGAGGACTAGCGGGACCAACACCGGGGAGCTGTTTTTT
CASRRTSGTNTGELFF
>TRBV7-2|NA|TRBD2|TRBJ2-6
TGTGCCAGCAGCCTTAGCGGGGCGAGTTCTGGGGCCAACGTCCTGACTTTC
CASSLSGASSGANVLTF
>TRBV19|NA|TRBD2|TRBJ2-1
TGTGCCAGTAGTCCACTAGCGGGAAGTGTCAATGAGCAGTTCTTC
CASSPLAGSVNEQFF
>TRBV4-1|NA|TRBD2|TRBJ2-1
TGCGCCAGCAGCCAAGCCGGACTAGCCAACACCGGTGAGCAGTTCTTC
CASSQAGLANTGEQFF
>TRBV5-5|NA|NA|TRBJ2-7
TGTGCCAGCAGCTTAGAACCCGGGATACGATCCTACGAGCAGTACTTC
CASSLEPGIRSYEQYF
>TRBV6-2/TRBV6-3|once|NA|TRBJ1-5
TGTGCCAGCAGTTGGGGAGGGCTTAATCAGCCCCAGCATTTT
CASSWGGLNQPQHF
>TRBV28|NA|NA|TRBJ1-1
TGTGCCAGCAGCGATACTACTAACACTGAAGCTTTCTTT
CASSDTTNTEAFF
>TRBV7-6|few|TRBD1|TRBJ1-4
TGTGCCAGCAGTTTCCACGGGACAGGGGAGACTAATGAAAAACTGTTTTTT
CASSFHGTGETNEKLFF
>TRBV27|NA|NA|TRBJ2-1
TGTGCCAGCCAGATACAGAAGACCGTATACAATGAGCAGTTCTTC
CASQIQKTVYNEQFF
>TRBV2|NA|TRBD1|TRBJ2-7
TGTGCCAGCAGTGCCAACCAGAACAGGGGGATGAACGAGCAGTACTTC
CASSANQNRGMNEQYF
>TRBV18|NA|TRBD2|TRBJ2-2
TGTGCCAGCTCATCACGGACTAGCGGGGGGATGAACACCGGGGAGCTGTTTTTT
CASSSRTSGGMNTGELFF
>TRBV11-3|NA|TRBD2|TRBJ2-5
TGTGCCAGCAGCCCTGGACTAGCGGCGTACCAAGAGACCCAGTACTTC
CASSPGLAAYQETQYF